These T cell receptor beta chains were read from a single sample in a study of control samples from healthy donors and cancer patients. Produced via immunoSEQ multiplex PCR; TCRdb's table is partial and in-frame only. The table lists approximately 110,000 clones, approximately 83% of them singletons. Sequencing was carried out using blood. These receptors came from a woman aged 50 to 65 in good health. The CDR3 runs from the conserved cysteine through the conserved F or W. Each record gives: clone size, D gene, V gene, J gene, CDR3 DNA, CDR3 protein. A D gene is named only where the DNA matches it firmly. Expanded clones are given a class, and other clones once, few, many or no size at all.

.,.,TRBV19,TRBJ2-5,TGTGCCAGTAGTATGATGGGGGAAGAGACCCAGTACTTC,CASSMMGEETQYF
few,TRBD1,TRBV27,TRBJ1-1,TGTGCCAGCAGTTCCGGACAGGGTCGAACGAACACTGAAGCTTTCTTT,CASSSGQGRTNTEAFF
.,TRBD1,TRBV7-2,TRBJ1-5,TGTGCCAGCAGCCGGGACAGGGTCAATCAGCCCCAGCATTTT,CASSRDRVNQPQHF
few,TRBD1,TRBV19,TRBJ2-1,TGTGCCAGTAGTATGGGACAGTCTTACAATGAGCAGTTCTTC,CASSMGQSYNEQFF
few,TRBD1,TRBV4-3,TRBJ1-2,TGCGCCAGCAGCCAAGTGGACAGGGTCTATGGCTACACCTTC,CASSQVDRVYGYTF
.,TRBD1,TRBV29-1,TRBJ1-2,TGCAGCGCTGAGACAGGGAACTATGGCTACACCTTC,CSAETGNYGYTF
.,TRBD1,TRBV29-1,TRBJ1-2,TGCAGCGCTCGGACAGGGGCCGCCACTAACTATGGCTACACCTTC,CSARTGAATNYGYTF
.,.,TRBV28,TRBJ2-2,TGTGCCATCGAACCTGGTAGAAGGGACACCGGGGAGCTGTTTTTT,CAIEPGRRDTGELFF
.,.,TRBV11-2,TRBJ1-3,TGTGCCAGCAGCCTTGACGGGACCGCTACTTATGGAAACACCATATATTTT,CASSLDGTATYGNTIYF
.,.,TRBV6-4,TRBJ2-2,TGTGCCAGCAGGGGGGACGCGAACACCGGGGAGCTGTTTTTT,CASRGDANTGELFF
medium-sized,.,TRBV5-8,TRBJ2-7,TGTGCCAGCAGCTTGAGGAATAGGGACGAGCAGTACTTC,CASSLRNRDEQYF
.,TRBD2,TRBV3-1/TRBV3-2,TRBJ2-1,TGTGCCAGCAGACGCCTCGGGGGCGGGGGGGACAATGAGCAGTTCTTC,CASRRLGGGGDNEQFF
.,.,TRBV19,TRBJ2-7,TGTGCCAGTAGTAACAGTTACGAGCAGTACTTC,CASSNSYEQYF
.,.,TRBV19,TRBJ2-3,TGTGCCAGTAGTAATGCGCGGGAATACACAGATACGCAGTATTTT,CASSNAREYTDTQYF
.,.,TRBV7-9,TRBJ1-3,TGTGCCAGCACCTCGGGAGGAGTCACCATATATTTT,CASTSGGVTIYF
.,.,TRBV9,TRBJ1-5,TGTGCCAGCAGCGTAGGTCCTTCGGCTCAGCCCCAGCATTTT,CASSVGPSAQPQHF
.,.,TRBV5-1,TRBJ2-2,TGCGCCAGCAGCTTTAGGCCCACCCCTAACACCGGGGAGCTGTTTTTT,CASSFRPTPNTGELFF
once,.,TRBV5-4,TRBJ2-2,TGTGCCAGCAGCTTCAGGAGACAGGTGGACACCGGGGAGCTGTTTTTT,CASSFRRQVDTGELFF
.,TRBD2,TRBV5-6,TRBJ2-5,TGTGCCAGCAGCTTGTTGGGGACTAGCGGGAGAGGAGAGACCCAGTACTTC,CASSLLGTSGRGETQYF
.,.,TRBV2,TRBJ2-3,TGTGCCAGCAGTTGGACAGACACAGATACGCAGTATTTT,CASSWTDTDTQYF
once,TRBD2,TRBV4-3,TRBJ2-5,TGCGCCAGCAGCCAAAGCGGGGGCAGGGAGACCCAGTACTTC,CASSQSGGRETQYF
.,TRBD2,TRBV4-3,TRBJ2-1,TGCGCCAGCAGCCAAGGGCTAGCGGGAGTTGGTGAGCAGTTCTTC,CASSQGLAGVGEQFF
.,.,TRBV5-6,TRBJ1-6,TGTGCCAGCAGCCGACAGGACGGTATTCATTCACCCCTCCACTTT,CASSRQDGIHSPLHF
.,TRBD1,TRBV4-1,TRBJ1-4,TGCGCCAGCAGCCCCCAGGGGGTCACAACTAATGAAAAACTGTTTTTT,CASSPQGVTTNEKLFF
.,.,TRBV7-3,TRBJ2-1,TGTGCCAGCAGCTTAACGGGGGGACAGAACAATGAGCAGTTCTTC,CASSLTGGQNNEQFF
.,TRBD1,TRBV7-9,TRBJ1-2,TGTGCCAGCAGCCCCTCGGGACAGGGAAGCTACACCTTC,CASSPSGQGSYTF
.,.,TRBV13,TRBJ2-4,TGTGCCAGCAGCTTAGAAAGGGGCATTCAGTACTTC,CASSLERGIQYF
.,.,TRBV19,TRBJ2-6,TGTGCCAGTAGTAAAGGCAGGGACTCCTGGGCCAACGTCCTGACTTTC,CASSKGRDSWANVLTF
once,TRBD1,TRBV7-8,TRBJ1-2,TGTGCCAGCAGCATGCAGGGGGGGAATGGCTACACCTTC,CASSMQGGNGYTF
.,TRBD1,TRBV29-1,TRBJ2-1,TGCAGCGGCGCCGGACAGGGGGCCTATGAGCAGTTCTTC,CSGAGQGAYEQFF
.,TRBD1,TRBV19,TRBJ1-6,TGTGCCAGTAGGATTGGAGGGACAGGAAATTCACCCCTCCACTTT,CASRIGGTGNSPLHF
.,TRBD2,TRBV2,TRBJ2-5,TGTGCCAGCAGTGACTTACCCTGGACTAGCGTCCCGGCCCAGTACTTC,CASSDLPWTSVPAQYF
.,TRBD2,TRBV11-3,TRBJ2-7,TGTGCCAGCAGCCCTGGGACTAGCGGGGGCAAGCAGTACTTC,CASSPGTSGGKQYF
.,.,TRBV7-2,TRBJ2-7,TGTGCCAGCAGCCCCGGGCCTGCCTACGAGCAGTACTTC,CASSPGPAYEQYF
.,TRBD1,TRBV6-2/TRBV6-3,TRBJ2-5,TGTGCCAGCAGTCACGACCCAAACCGGGACAGGGATCGGGAGACCCAGTACTTC,CASSHDPNRDRDRETQYF
.,.,TRBV9,TRBJ2-2,TGTGCCAGCAGCGTAGGAGGGGACAACACCGGGGAGCTGTTTTTT,CASSVGGDNTGELFF
.,TRBD2,TRBV3-1/TRBV3-2,TRBJ2-2,TGTGCCAGCAGCCAAGGAGGGCTAGCGGGGTACCTTGGGGAGCTGTTTTTT,CASSQGGLAGYLGELFF
once,.,TRBV25-1,TRBJ1-1,TGTGCCAGCCGACTGGGCAGGAATGAAGCTTTCTTT,CASRLGRNEAFF
.,.,TRBV28,TRBJ2-7,TGTGCCAGCAGCTCTATAGACCGGGACCAGAACCCGCAGTACTTC,CASSSIDRDQNPQYF
.,.,TRBV2,TRBJ2-1,TGTGCCAGCAGTGTACTTACAACGGGAGATGAGCAGTTCTTC,CASSVLTTGDEQFF
once,.,TRBV18,TRBJ1-3,TGTGCCAGCTCACCCGGCGGCAGCTCTGGAAACACCATATATTTT,CASSPGGSSGNTIYF
once,.,TRBV2,TRBJ1-6,TGTGCCAGCAGCGAAACCGGGACCGCGGTGGGCAATTCACCCCTCCACTTT,CASSETGTAVGNSPLHF
few,TRBD1,TRBV7-2,TRBJ2-1,TGTGCCAGCAGCTTAAGCGGGACAGGGGGGAGCGATGAGCAGTTCTTC,CASSLSGTGGSDEQFF
.,TRBD1,TRBV7-8,TRBJ2-7,TGTGCCAGCAGCGCACGAACCGGGACAGGGGGCTTCGAGCAGTACTTC,CASSARTGTGGFEQYF
.,TRBD1,TRBV7-8,TRBJ1-4,TGTGCCAGCAGCATAGGGACAGTTAATGAAAAACTGTTTTTT,CASSIGTVNEKLFF
.,.,TRBV27,TRBJ1-3,TGTGCCAGCGGCTCAACAGCCTCTGGAAACACCATATATTTT,CASGSTASGNTIYF